This T cell receptor (beta chain) was sequenced in a study of blood T cell repertoires in COVID-19. Study as a whole: T cells, B-cell-depleted T cells, or PBMCs supplied cDNA or gDNA.

Source study methods: Amplification from reference gene primers served as the basis for estimated nucleated cell counts. This table comes from immunoSEQ multiplex PCR, and its TCRdb copy is limited to in-frame clones, with some not included. The V and J calls and clone size were taken over from that table, and D and trimming were inferred from the DNA. The sample includes about 200,000 clones, 85% of them seen just once. In assigning cohorts, the study relied on participant-reported clinical history. What the recovered Cohort 3 donors had was two negative PCRs, clearance, or symptom resolution. Germline assignment: CDR1 SNHLY and CDR2 FYNNEI. The length of the CDR3 is 18 residues. V lost 6 bases, J lost 8 bases, and 17 bases stayed unmatched.

The genes are TRBV2 and TRBJ2-1, with 12 bases that match TRBD1. The specimen was PBMCs or T cells enriched from blood (not recorded which). This receptor was obtained from a man aged 35 to 55 who had recovered from COVID-19. Here the CDR3 DNA reads TGTGCCAGCAGGCCGGGACAGGGGGCTGCCTTAGGGTTGGATGAGCAGTTCTTC. Protein: CASRPGQGAALGLDEQFF.